This T cell receptor (beta chain) was profiled in a study of OX40 agonist ivuxolimab in advanced cancers. Study-level background: Patients were treated with ivuxolimab, an agonistic anti-OX40 (CD134) antibody. Partial responses were achieved by three patients, one with hepatocellular carcinoma and two with cutaneous melanoma.

This clone was detected once. From germline, CDR1 is KGHSH and CDR2 LQKENI. This CDR3 region has 15 residues. Losses at the gene ends were 3 bases for V and 6 bases for J; bases not matched to a gene: 7. It was autoimmune disease history or systemic immunosuppression that excluded patients. Blood was sampled at baseline, cycle 4 day 1, and cycle 7 day 1. Sequenced by immunoSEQ multiplex PCR; TCRdb stores in-frame clones only, minus some. The table includes approximately 76,000 clones, about 82% detected once. The clonotype comes from an adult with an advanced solid tumor such as melanoma, head and neck, liver or kidney cancer. Here the sequenced sample was CD4+ or CD8+ T cells sorted from blood, taken in a trial of the OX40 agonist ivuxolimab. The chain is built from TRBV18 and TRBJ2-1, with TRBD2 identical over 8 bases. CDR3 in DNA: TGTGCCAGCTCACCGGGGCCCGGGAGGGGCAATGAGCAGTTCTTC. This encodes CASSPGPGRGNEQFF. Looking up the rest from reference TRBV18 and TRBJ2-1 gives the full variable domain: NAGVMQNPRHLVRRRGQEARLRCSPMKGHSHVYWYRQLPEEGLKFMVYLQKENIIDESGMPKERFSAEFPKEGPSILRIQQVVRGDSAAYFCASSPGPGRGNEQFFGPGTRLTVL.